A single sample gave rise to the 21 T cell receptor beta chains below, sequenced in a study of lymphopenia after photon versus proton radiotherapy. Assay used: immunoSEQ multiplex PCR; TCRdb lists only in-frame clones, some missing. The table lists approximately 170,000 clones, roughly nine tenths of them singletons. The sample was peripheral blood, taken from a patient treated with photon-based radiotherapy. Receptors originate from a man in his fifties or sixties with gastric cancer.

This clone has more than one count but fewer than ten. The V gene is TRBV2, the J gene TRBJ2-3; 8 bases are a match to TRBD2. Germline assignment: CDR1 SNHLY and CDR2 FYNNEI. With 5 bases clipped from V and 5 bases from J, the junction kept 12 bases outside the gene matches. The CDR3 contains 16 residues. The CDR3 protein is CASSPRGRTAGDTQYF. The CDR3 DNA reads as TGTGCCAGCAGTCCCCGCGGGAGGACAGCTGGAGATACGCAGTATTTT.

This rearrangement joins TRBV28 to TRBJ2-3; D is uncertain. The germline gives CDR1 MDHEN, CDR2 SYDVKM. CDR3 length equals 15 residues. V dropped 1 base and J dropped 0 bases, with 8 bases sitting between them. CDR3 in DNA: TGTGCCAGCAGTTTATCGTTTAGTAGCACAGATACGCAGTATTTT. Protein product: CASSLSFSSTDTQYF.

The chain has TRBV7-6 and TRBJ2-4; D possibly uses TRBD1 or TRBD2 (7 bases each). The V end was cut by 5 bases, the J end by 2 bases, with 25 bases between. Germline loops: CDR1 SGHVS, CDR2 FNYEAQ. The CDR3 sequence is 19 residues long. CDR3 sequence: CASSLQGRGRFLTKNIQYF. The CDR3 coding sequence is TGTGCCAGCAGCCTCCAGGGGAGGGGGCGGTTTCTAACCAAAAACATTCAGTACTTC.

The rearrangement uses TRBV5-1 and TRBJ2-1; D may correspond to TRBD1 or TRBD2 (5 bases each). Between the trimmed V and J ends, which lost 1 base and 0 bases, there was a span of 14 bases. Germline V CDR1 and CDR2: SGHRS, YFSETQ. The CDR3 is made up of 17 amino acids. This CDR3 reads CASSLQRGVSSYNEQFF. CDR3 coding DNA: TGCGCCAGCAGCTTGCAACGAGGGGTAAGCTCCTACAATGAGCAGTTCTTC.

Comments on this clone: Other DNA sequences in this sample translate to the same CDR3. The chain uses TRBV5-5 and TRBJ1-4; D is undetermined. CDR1 is SGHKS, CDR2 YYEKEE, per germline (reference sequence). The ends were cut back, 2 bases at V and 0 bases at J, with 2 bases in the middle. This CDR3 region has 13 residues. As DNA, the CDR3 is TGTGCCAGCAGCTTAGCAACTAATGAAAAACTGTTTTTT. Its protein is CASSLATNEKLFF. Using reference TRBV5-5 and TRBJ1-4 for the parts outside the CDR3, the full variable domain is DAGVTQSPTHLIKTRGQQVTLRCSPISGHKSVSWYQQVLGQGPQFIFQYYEKEERGRGNFPDRFSARQFPNYSSELNVNALLLGDSALYLCASSLATNEKLFFGSGTQLSVL.

V and J are TRBV30 and TRBJ2-7; D gene uncertain. Germline CDR1 reads GTSNPN; CDR2 reads SVGIG (reference sequence). The CDR3 loop spans 13 amino acids. V lost 5 bases and J lost 3, with 14 bases in between. CDR3 sequence reads: CAWDPGRNYEQYF. CDR3 DNA: TGTGCCTGGGATCCAGGACGGAACTACGAGCAGTACTTC.

This clone turned up a few times. The sample carries other DNA sequences with the same CDR3. V usage is TRBV13 and J usage is TRBJ2-4; TRBD2 is a possible D gene (6 bases). Trimming stripped 3 bases from V and 6 bases from J, with 6 bases between. CDR3 length: 12 residues. Germline V gene sequence: CDR1 PRHDT, CDR2 FYEKMQ (reference sequence). As DNA, the CDR3 is TGTGCCAGCAGCTTCGGGAGAAACATTCAGTACTTC. It translates to CASSFGRNIQYF.

The chain has TRBV2 and TRBJ2-1; D is perhaps TRBD2 (6 bases). The length of the CDR3 is 13 residues. Per the germline V gene, CDR1 is SNHLY and CDR2 is FYNNEI. V was shortened by 8 bases and J by 7 bases, with 15 bases between the two germline ends. In DNA, the CDR3 is TGTGCCAGCGGGACTGGGCCCCAAAATGAGCAGTTCTTC. It specifies CASGTGPQNEQFF.

The rearrangement uses TRBV7-2 and TRBJ2-7; 8 bases fit TRBD1. The CDR3 is made up of 14 amino acids. J lost 1 base, V lost 6 bases, and 5 bases had no gene match. The germline gives CDR1 SGHTA, CDR2 FQGNSA. The CDR3 DNA is TGTGCCAGCAGATCCGGGACAGGATCCTACGAGCAGTACTTC. This encodes CASRSGTGSYEQYF.

Notes on this clone: At one end, the junction sequence differs from germline, possibly due to a read error. The chain couples TRBV7-9 to TRBJ1-1, with TRBD1 matching over 9 bases. The CDR3 covers 15 residues. The germline V gene encodes CDR1 SEHNR and CDR2 FQNEAQ (reference sequence). In nucleotides, the CDR3 is TGTGCCGGCAGCTTAGGGGGACAGGGAGGCACTGAAGCTTTCTTT. This codes for CAGSLGGQGGTEAFF. Based on the CDR3 plus reference TRBV7-9 and TRBJ1-1, the full variable domain is DTGVSQNPRHKITKRGQNVTFRCDPISEHNRLYWYRQTLGQGPEFLTYFQNEAQLEKSRLLSDRFSAERPKGSFSTLEIQRTEQGDSAMYLCAGSLGGQGGTEAFFGQGTRLTVV.

The chain joins TRBV19 to TRBJ2-7, with 8 bases fitting TRBD1. V shed 7 bases and J 4 bases; nucleotides not matched to a gene: 6. Germline values: CDR1 LNHDA, CDR2 SQIVND (reference sequence). CDR3 size: 13 residues. The CDR3 spells CASKVTGAYEQYF. For the CDR3, the DNA is TGTGCCAGTAAGGTGACAGGGGCGTACGAGCAGTACTTC. Based on the CDR3 plus reference TRBV19 and TRBJ2-7, the full variable domain is DGGITQSPKYLFRKEGQNVTLSCEQNLNHDAMYWYRQDPGQGLRLIYYSQIVNDFQKGDIAEGYSVSREKKESFPLTVTSAQKNPTAFYLCASKVTGAYEQYFGPGTRLTVT.

The chain employs TRBV10-1 and TRBJ2-7; TRBD2 matches at 9 bases. Germline lookup yields CDR1 WNHNN and CDR2 SYGVQD (reference sequence). Trimming at V came to 5 bases and at J to 3 bases, leaving 5 bases not matched to a gene. The CDR3 extends over 14 amino acids. The CDR3 protein is CASSSSGKFYEQYF. Here the CDR3 DNA reads TGCGCCAGCAGTTCTAGCGGGAAGTTCTACGAGCAGTACTTC.

This clone has more than one count but fewer than ten. V usage is TRBV30 and J usage is TRBJ1-5; D ambiguous. V gave up 1 base and J gave up 4 bases, with 8 bases separating them. The germline V gene has CDR1 GTSNPN and CDR2 SVGIG (reference sequence). The CDR3 length is 13 residues. For the CDR3, the DNA is TGTGCCTGGAGTGCGGGCCTTAATCAGCCCCAGCATTTT. Protein product: CAWSAGLNQPQHF.

V usage is TRBV7-9 and J usage is TRBJ2-5; D tentatively reads TRBD1 or TRBD2 (6 bases each). The V gene's germline CDR1 is SEHNR and CDR2 FQNEAQ (reference sequence). V was clipped by 3 bases and J by 5 bases, with 16 bases between them. This CDR3 contains 15 residues. Here the CDR3 reads CASSLGGAASETQYF. The CDR3 DNA reads as TGTGCCAGCAGCTTGGGGGGCGCCGCATCCGAGACCCAGTACTTC.

The chain is built from TRBV6-4 and TRBJ2-7; tentatively, D is TRBD2 (6 bases). V shed 3 bases and J shed 5 bases, with 17 bases lying between them. The germline V gene has CDR1 MRHNA and CDR2 SNTAGT. The CDR3 consists of 15 residues. This CDR3 reads CASSENEASVHEQYF. DNA of the CDR3: TGTGCCAGCAGTGAAAATGAGGCTAGCGTACACGAGCAGTACTTC.

This rearrangement joins TRBV14 to TRBJ1-2; possible D gene TRBD1, 5 bases. The ends were cut back, 0 bases at V and 8 bases at J, with 16 bases in the middle. Germline V gene data show CDR1 as SGHDN and CDR2 as FVKESK. CDR3 length: 15 amino acids. CDR3 protein: CASSQDLGGRSGYTF. The CDR3 coding sequence is TGTGCCAGCAGCCAAGATTTGGGGGGTAGAAGCGGCTACACCTTC. The full variable domain, its missing parts supplied by reference TRBV14 and TRBJ1-2, is EAGVTQFPSHSVIEKGQTVTLRCDPISGHDNLYWYRRVMGKEIKFLLHFVKESKQDESGMPNNRFLAERTGGTYSTLKVQPAELEDSGVYFCASSQDLGGRSGYTFGSGTRLTVV.

The chain recombines TRBV10-3 with TRBJ2-3, with 9 bases that match TRBD2. Germline trimming cut 2 bases from V and 1 base from J; bases unmatched to any gene: 7. Germline CDR1 ENHRY, CDR2 SYGVKD. This CDR3 spans 17 amino acids. This chain's CDR3 is CAISEIGIAGGTDTQYF. The CDR3 DNA is TGTGCCATCAGTGAGATCGGTATAGCGGGGGGCACAGATACGCAGTATTTT.

The chain uses TRBV5-1 and TRBJ2-3; D may be TRBD2 (5 bases). The V end lost 0 bases, the J end lost 2 bases, and 7 bases lay between the germline ends. Germline V gene sequence: CDR1 SGHRS, CDR2 YFSETQ. The CDR3 has 14 amino acids. CDR3 coding DNA: TGCGCCAGCAGCTTGGAAGCGGACACAGATACGCAGTATTTT. Its translation is CASSLEADTDTQYF.

The J gene is TRBJ2-7, the V gene TRBV13; D unclear. V was pared by 3 bases and J by 1 base, with 10 bases between. The CDR3 contains 14 residues. Germline CDR1 reads PRHDT; CDR2 reads FYEKMQ (reference sequence). The CDR3 bases are TGTGCCAGCAGCTTCATTGGGGATTCCTACGAGCAGTACTTC. This codes for CASSFIGDSYEQYF.

The sample holds one count of this clone. The gene calls are TRBV5-1 and TRBJ2-1, with TRBD2 matching over 10 bases. This CDR3 region has 16 residues. The ends lost 4 bases at V and 6 bases at J; junction bases unmatched: 10. CDR1 is SGHRS, CDR2 YFSETQ, per germline. DNA of the CDR3: TGCGCCAGCAGCGGAGTAGCGGGAGGCAACATCAATGAGCAGTTCTTC. Its protein is CASSGVAGGNINEQFF.

The genes are TRBV29-1 and TRBJ2-3; no clear D. V lost 0 bases and J 6 bases, leaving 10 bases between the germline ends. Germline V gene sequence: CDR1 SQVTM, CDR2 ANQGSEA. This CDR3 spans 13 amino acids. CDR3 bases: TGCAGCGTTGAAGATGCGCGTCGGGATACGCAGTATTTT. It specifies CSVEDARRDTQYF.